This is a list of T cell receptor beta chains from one sample in a study of blood T cell repertoires in COVID-19. Method: immunoSEQ multiplex PCR; TCRdb's copy keeps in-frame clones and lacks some. The sample lists about 26,000 clones, about nine tenths occurring once. The specimen sequenced was peripheral blood. These receptors originate from a human donor in a cohort sampled during active COVID-19. The donor label of this sample is uncertain. CDR3s include the opening cysteine and the closing phenylalanine or tryptophan. A D gene is named only where the DNA matches it firmly. Clone size is stated in some rows and not others, as once, few, many or a class when expanded.

>NA|TRBV11-3|TRBD2|TRBJ2-2
TGTGCCAGCAGCTTAGTAGCGGGGGTGAACACCGGGGAGCTGTTTTTT
CASSLVAGVNTGELFF
>few|TRBV27|NA|TRBJ1-6
TGTGCCAGCAGGACCGTGACAGAGAGCTCCTATAATTCACCCCTCCACTTT
CASRTVTESSYNSPLHF
>NA|TRBV5-1|TRBD1|TRBJ2-3
TGCGCCAGCAGCTCCGGACAGGCGTCCACAGATACGCAGTATTTT
CASSSGQASTDTQYF
>NA|TRBV6-2/TRBV6-3|NA|TRBJ1-5
TGTGCCAGCAGTTACGACTATAGGCTAGGCAATCAGCCCCAGCATTTT
CASSYDYRLGNQPQHF
>NA|TRBV2|NA|TRBJ2-7
TGTGCCAGCCGGGTCTACGAGCAGTACTTC
CASRVYEQYF
>NA|TRBV5-1|TRBD1|TRBJ2-1
TGCGCCAGCAGCTTACAGGGGGTGGATGAGCAGTTCTTC
CASSLQGVDEQFF
>NA|TRBV19|NA|TRBJ1-3
TGTGCCAGTAGTGTGACGGGGACTGGAAACACCATATATTTT
CASSVTGTGNTIYF
>NA|TRBV5-4|NA|TRBJ1-5
TGTGCCAGCAGCGTACAGGGAGGCAATCAGCCCCAGCATTTT
CASSVQGGNQPQHF
>NA|TRBV27|TRBD2|TRBJ2-3
TGTGCCAGCACCGCCGGGAGCGGGGGGGCGGAAGGGCAGTATTTT
CASTAGSGGAEGQYF
>few|TRBV10-3|NA|TRBJ2-3
TGTGCCATCAGTGAGCGGGGCACAGATACGCAGTATTTT
CAISERGTDTQYF
>NA|TRBV2|TRBD2|TRBJ2-4
TGTGCCAGCAGTCGGGGGGTGCTTGAAGCCAAAAACATTCAGTACTTC
CASSRGVLEAKNIQYF
>NA|TRBV7-2|NA|TRBJ2-7
TGTGCCAGCAGCTCTAGCTACTACGAGCAGTACTTC
CASSSSYYEQYF
>NA|TRBV2|NA|TRBJ1-2
TGTGCCAGCAGTCCCCCGCGAGGGTCGCATGGCTACACCTTC
CASSPPRGSHGYTF
>NA|TRBV28|NA|TRBJ1-5
TGTGCCAGCAGTGTCCCTACAGGCCTAACCTCTTCCGTGCGCAATCAGCCCCAGCATTTT
CASSVPTGLTSSVRNQPQHF
>NA|TRBV4-1|NA|TRBJ1-2
TGCGCCAGCAGCCAAGATTTTAAAATCGGTGGCTACACCTTC
CASSQDFKIGGYTF
>NA|TRBV6-6|NA|TRBJ2-7
TGTGCCAGCTGCCGTAGCCTTTTCGACGAGCAGTACTTC
CASCRSLFDEQYF
>NA|TRBV25-1|TRBD2|TRBJ2-3
TGTGCCAGCAGCGGACTAGCGGGGTCAGATACGCAGTATTTT
CASSGLAGSDTQYF
>once|TRBV9|NA|TRBJ2-2
TGTGCCAGCAGCCTCCAGGGGCCGGGGACCGGGGAGCTGTTTTTT
CASSLQGPGTGELFF
>NA|TRBV6-5|NA|TRBJ1-1
TGTGCCAGCAGGAGGGGGACGTACACTGAAGCTTTCTTT
CASRRGTYTEAFF
>NA|TRBV18|NA|TRBJ2-1
TGTGCCAGCTCACCACCTTCGGGAGCACCCGCTAATGAGCAGTTCTTC
CASSPPSGAPANEQFF
>NA|TRBV6-1|NA|TRBJ1-6
TGTGCCAGCAGTGAGTGGCAGGGGCGTCTGTCACCCCTCCACTTT
CASSEWQGRLSPLHF
>NA|TRBV28|TRBD2|TRBJ2-1
TGTGCCAGCACCATCTCTAGCGGGGGAACCTACAATGAGCAGTTCTTC
CASTISSGGTYNEQFF
>few|TRBV6-5|TRBD1|TRBJ2-7
TGTGCCAGCAGCCAGGGACAGACCAACTACGAGCAGTACTTC
CASSQGQTNYEQYF
>NA|TRBV28|NA|TRBJ2-1
TGTGCCAGCAGTGCGGGCGCGTACAATGAGCAGTTCTTC
CASSAGAYNEQFF
>once|TRBV19|NA|TRBJ2-5
TGTGCCAGTAGTCCCCTAGGAGAGACCCAGTACTTC
CASSPLGETQYF
>once|TRBV28|NA|TRBJ1-5
TGTGCCAGCAGCAGGGATAGCAATCAGCCCCAGCATTTT
CASSRDSNQPQHF
>NA|TRBV4-3|NA|TRBJ2-1
TGCGCCAGCAGCCAAGACCCCGGGGGTGGCTCCTACAATGAGCAGTTCTTC
CASSQDPGGGSYNEQFF
>NA|TRBV4-3|NA|TRBJ2-2
TGCGCCAGCCGCGTGGGGACTTTCACCGGGGAGCTGTTTTTT
CASRVGTFTGELFF
>once|TRBV5-6|TRBD1|TRBJ1-2
TGTGCCAGCAGCTTAGGGACAGACTATGGCTACACCTTC
CASSLGTDYGYTF
>NA|TRBV5-1|TRBD1|TRBJ2-7
TGCGCCAGCAGCTTGACAGGGGAGAAGGGGCAGTACTTC
CASSLTGEKGQYF
>NA|TRBV6-5|NA|TRBJ2-2
TGTGCCAGCAGTACCCGACAGACGAACACCGGGGAGCTGTTTTTT
CASSTRQTNTGELFF
>NA|TRBV4-2|NA|TRBJ2-5
TGTGCCAGCAGCCAATCTCAGCGAGAGACCCAGTACTTC
CASSQSQRETQYF
>NA|TRBV11-2|NA|TRBJ2-3
TGTGCCAGCAGCCTAACAGGGGGGGGGACAGATACGCAGTATTTT
CASSLTGGGTDTQYF
>NA|TRBV29-1|NA|TRBJ1-2
TGCAGCGTTGGGCCCGAGGGTATCTATGGCTACACCTTC
CSVGPEGIYGYTF
>NA|TRBV19|NA|TRBJ2-2
TGTGCCAGTAGTATAGGCCCCAGGGACACCGGGGAGCTGTTTTTT
CASSIGPRDTGELFF
>NA|TRBV7-8|NA|TRBJ1-5
TGTGCCAGCAGCTTAGACCCAGGGGTGGGTCAGCCCCAGCATTTT
CASSLDPGVGQPQHF
>NA|TRBV19|TRBD2|TRBJ2-2
TGTGCCAGTAGTATAGTAGCTAGCGGGGGGGCCTCCACCGGGGAGCTGTTTTTT
CASSIVASGGASTGELFF
>NA|TRBV10-3|NA|TRBJ1-4
TGTGCCATCAGTGAGTCGGACAGAGCGGAAAAACTGTTTTTT
CAISESDRAEKLFF
>NA|TRBV4-1|TRBD1|TRBJ2-2
TGCGCCAGCAGCCCGTGGACAGGGGTGAACACCGGGGAGCTGTTTTTT
CASSPWTGVNTGELFF
>few|TRBV27|TRBD1|TRBJ2-1
TGTGCCAGCCGACCTGGGACAGGGGTCGCCTACAATGAGCAGTTCTTC
CASRPGTGVAYNEQFF
>NA|TRBV7-6|TRBD2|TRBJ2-3
TGTGCCAGCAGCTTCAAAGCGGGGGGCACAGATACGCAGTATTTT
CASSFKAGGTDTQYF
>NA|TRBV18|NA|TRBJ2-5
TGTGCCAGCTCACCGGCGGGCTCTCGGGAGACCCAGTACTTC
CASSPAGSRETQYF
>NA|TRBV14|NA|TRBJ2-3
TGTGCCAGCAGCCCCCGGGGGTGGGCCTCAGATACGCAGTATTTT
CASSPRGWASDTQYF
>NA|TRBV9|TRBD2|TRBJ2-7
TGTGCCAGCAGCCCGCGTCGCGGGAGTTCCTACGAGCAGTACTTC
CASSPRRGSSYEQYF
>NA|TRBV27|TRBD1|TRBJ2-1
TGTGCCAGCAGTATACCGGGACAGGGTTGGAATGAGCAGTTCTTC
CASSIPGQGWNEQFF
>NA|TRBV11-2|TRBD1|TRBJ1-1
TGTGCCAGCAGTTTTACAGGGGGCGGGAACACTGAAGCTTTCTTT
CASSFTGGGNTEAFF
>NA|TRBV28|TRBD2|TRBJ2-5
TGTGCCAGCAGCTCCGCGCCGGGACTAGCGACTACGAGGGAGACCCAGTACTTC
CASSSAPGLATTRETQYF
>NA|TRBV19|NA|TRBJ1-1
TGTGCCAGTAGAGTAGGGGCGAACACTGAAGCTTTCTTT
CASRVGANTEAFF
>NA|TRBV24-1|TRBD1|TRBJ1-4
TGTGCCACCAGTGATCCCACAGGGGGCCCCCAGGGTAAACTGTTTTTT
CATSDPTGGPQGKLFF
>NA|TRBV6-5|TRBD1|TRBJ2-5
TGTGCCAGCAGTTACCGGGGGACAGGGCCACAAGAGACCCAGTACTTC
CASSYRGTGPQETQYF